The 9 T cell receptor beta chains below all came from one sample that was sequenced in a study of technical replicates of blood from a handful of donors. Data came from immunoSEQ multiplex PCR; TCRdb stores just in-frame clones and leaves some out. The table includes 91,000 or so clones, 95% detected once. Sequencing was done on a sample of T cells isolated from PBMCs. These receptors all come from a human donor in good health.

This chain joins TRBV4-1 and TRBJ2-7; tentative D call: TRBD1 (8 bases). The CDR3 is 15 amino acids. V shed 2 bases and J shed 4 bases, with 15 bases lying between them. Germline-derived CDR1 and CDR2 are MGHRA and YSYEKL. This CDR3 reads CASSQTDRGLYEQYF. In DNA form, the CDR3 reads TGCGCCAGCAGCCAAACAGACAGGGGACTATACGAGCAGTACTTC.

This clone was detected once. This chain joins TRBV5-1 and TRBJ2-7, with D hard to call. CDR3 length equals 15 residues. Trimming took 0 bases from V and 0 from J, leaving 10 bases between them. Germline loops: CDR1 SGHRS, CDR2 YFSETQ. The CDR3 loop reads CASSLGEEASYEQYF. The CDR3 nucleotides read TGCGCCAGCAGCTTGGGTGAGGAAGCCTCCTACGAGCAGTACTTC.

The rearrangement joins TRBV14 to TRBJ1-2; D not certain. This CDR3 has 14 amino acids. V shed 1 base and J shed 4 bases, with 10 bases lying between them. Germline values: CDR1 SGHDN, CDR2 FVKESK. In DNA form, the CDR3 reads TGTGCCAGCAGCCAAGTCAGTCGAGGCTATGGCTACACCTTC. Translating it yields CASSQVSRGYGYTF. Filled out from reference TRBV14 and TRBJ1-2, the complete variable domain reads EAGVTQFPSHSVIEKGQTVTLRCDPISGHDNLYWYRRVMGKEIKFLLHFVKESKQDESGMPNNRFLAERTGGTYSTLKVQPAELEDSGVYFCASSQVSRGYGYTFGSGTRLTVV.

The chain joins TRBV29-1 to TRBJ2-1; no definite D call. The CDR3 runs to 12 residues. Deletions cut 1 base from V and 7 bases from J, with 8 bases between. Per germline, CDR1 SQVTM and CDR2 ANQGSEA. Here the CDR3 DNA reads TGCAGCGTTGAAGTGGTCAGGAATGAGCAGTTCTTC. This translates into CSVEVVRNEQFF.

The CDR3 spells CAAEDRPLGGYTF. In nucleotides, the CDR3 is TGTGCCGCCGAGGACAGGCCCTTGGGTGGCTACACCTTC. This chain links TRBV30 with TRBJ1-2; TRBD1 matches at 7 bases. The CDR3 contains 13 residues. Germline V gives CDR1 GTSNPN, CDR2 SVGIG (reference sequence). Germline trimming cut 8 bases from V and 7 bases from J; bases unmatched to any gene: 13.

The chain joins TRBV28 to TRBJ1-2; tentatively, D is TRBD1 (5 bases). V dropped 3 bases and J dropped 4 bases, with 9 bases sitting between them. This CDR3 spans 13 amino acids. Germline CDR1 is MDHEN and CDR2 is SYDVKM. The CDR3 protein is CASSFGGFYGYTF. CDR3 in DNA: TGTGCCAGCAGTTTCGGGGGTTTCTATGGCTACACCTTC.

The CDR3 loop is CASSGRSGRGDNEQYF. The CDR3 region has the DNA TGTGCCAGCAGTGGCAGATCGGGCAGGGGCGATAACGAGCAGTACTTC. The chain uses TRBV25-1 and TRBJ2-7; possibly TRBD1 for D (6 bases). The CDR3 has 16 residues. Trimming removed 4 bases at V and 5 bases at J, with 21 bases between. From germline, CDR1 is MGHDK and CDR2 SYGVNS.

This clone was seen once. The chain uses TRBV5-6 and TRBJ2-1; TRBD2 agrees at 7 bases. Germline loops: CDR1 SGHDT, CDR2 YYEEEE. The CDR3 extends over 14 amino acids. The ends lost 6 bases at V and 2 bases at J; junction bases unmatched: 5. Written as DNA, the CDR3 is TGTGCCAGCACTAGCGGATACACCTACAATGAGCAGTTCTTC. It yields the protein CASTSGYTYNEQFF.

This rearrangement joins TRBV15 to TRBJ1-2; maybe TRBD1 (5 bases). Germline CDR1 is LNHNV and CDR2 is YYDKDF (reference sequence). Trimming took off 4 bases at V and 1 base at J, with 7 bases between the two ends. The CDR3 sequence is 13 residues long. This chain's CDR3 is CATSIRVNYGYTF. CDR3 nucleotides: TGTGCCACCAGCATCAGGGTTAACTATGGCTACACCTTC.